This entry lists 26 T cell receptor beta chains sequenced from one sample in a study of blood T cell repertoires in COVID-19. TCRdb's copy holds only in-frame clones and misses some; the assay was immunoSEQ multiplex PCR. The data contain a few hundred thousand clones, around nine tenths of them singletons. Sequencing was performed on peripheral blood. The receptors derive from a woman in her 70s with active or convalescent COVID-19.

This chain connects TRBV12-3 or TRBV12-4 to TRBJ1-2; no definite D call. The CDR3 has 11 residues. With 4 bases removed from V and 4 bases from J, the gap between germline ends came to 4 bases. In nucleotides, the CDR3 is TGTGCCAGCAGTTACAGCTATGGCTACACCTTC. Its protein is CASSYSYGYTF.

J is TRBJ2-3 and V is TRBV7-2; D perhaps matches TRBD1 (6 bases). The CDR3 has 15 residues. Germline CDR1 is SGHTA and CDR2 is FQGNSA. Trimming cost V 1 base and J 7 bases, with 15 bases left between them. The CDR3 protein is CASSLVEQGMNTQYF. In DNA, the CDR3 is TGTGCCAGCAGCTTAGTAGAACAGGGTATGAATACGCAGTATTTT. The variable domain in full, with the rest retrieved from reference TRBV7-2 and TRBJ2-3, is GAGVSQSPSNKVTEKGKDVELRCDPISGHTALYWYRQSLGQGLEFLIYFQGNSAPDKSGLPSDRFSAERTGGSVSTLTIQRTQQEDSAVYLCASSLVEQGMNTQYFGPGTRLTVL.

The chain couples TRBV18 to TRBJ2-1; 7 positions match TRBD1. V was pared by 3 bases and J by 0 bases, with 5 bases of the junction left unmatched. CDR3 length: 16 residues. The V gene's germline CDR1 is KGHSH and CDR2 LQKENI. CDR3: CASSPGQRSSYNEQFF. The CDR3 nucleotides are TGTGCCAGCTCACCGGGACAGCGGAGCTCCTACAATGAGCAGTTCTTC.

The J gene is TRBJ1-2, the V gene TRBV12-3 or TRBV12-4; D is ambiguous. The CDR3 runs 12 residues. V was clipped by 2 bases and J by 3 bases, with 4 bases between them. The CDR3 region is CASSLRYYGYTF. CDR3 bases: TGTGCCAGCAGTTTACGTTACTATGGCTACACCTTC.

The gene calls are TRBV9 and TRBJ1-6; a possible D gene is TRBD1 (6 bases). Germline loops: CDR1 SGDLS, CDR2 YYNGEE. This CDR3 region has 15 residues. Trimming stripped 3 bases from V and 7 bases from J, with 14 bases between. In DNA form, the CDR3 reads TGTGCCAGCAGCGCTCCCAGGGGCGTCAATTCACCCCTCCACTTT. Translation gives CASSAPRGVNSPLHF.

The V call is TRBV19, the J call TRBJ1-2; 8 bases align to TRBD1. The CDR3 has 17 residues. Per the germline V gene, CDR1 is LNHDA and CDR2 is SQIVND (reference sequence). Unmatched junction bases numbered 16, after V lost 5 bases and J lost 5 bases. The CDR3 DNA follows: TGTGCCAGTAGTTCTCGGACAGGGATGGGCTCCTCATATGGCTACACCTTC. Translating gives CASSSRTGMGSSYGYTF. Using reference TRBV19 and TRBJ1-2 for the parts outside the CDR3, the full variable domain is DGGITQSPKYLFRKEGQNVTLSCEQNLNHDAMYWYRQDPGQGLRLIYYSQIVNDFQKGDIAEGYSVSREKKESFPLTVTSAQKNPTAFYLCASSSRTGMGSSYGYTFGSGTRLTVV.

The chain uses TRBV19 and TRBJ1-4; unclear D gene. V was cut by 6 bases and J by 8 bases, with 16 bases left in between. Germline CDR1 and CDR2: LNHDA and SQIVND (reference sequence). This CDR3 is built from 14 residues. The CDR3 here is CASSRTVGGEKLFF. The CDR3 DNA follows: TGTGCCAGTAGCAGGACCGTGGGAGGGGAAAAACTGTTTTTT. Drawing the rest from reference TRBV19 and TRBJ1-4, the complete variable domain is DGGITQSPKYLFRKEGQNVTLSCEQNLNHDAMYWYRQDPGQGLRLIYYSQIVNDFQKGDIAEGYSVSREKKESFPLTVTSAQKNPTAFYLCASSRTVGGEKLFFGSGTQLSVL.

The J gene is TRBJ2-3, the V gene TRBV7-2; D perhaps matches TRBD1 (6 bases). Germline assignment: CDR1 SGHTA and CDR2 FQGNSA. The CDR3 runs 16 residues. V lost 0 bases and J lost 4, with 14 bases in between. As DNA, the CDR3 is TGTGCCAGCAGCTTAGCGGAGAACAGGGCAGCAGATACGCAGTATTTT. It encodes CASSLAENRAADTQYF. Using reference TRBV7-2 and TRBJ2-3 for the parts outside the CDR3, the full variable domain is GAGVSQSPSNKVTEKGKDVELRCDPISGHTALYWYRQSLGQGLEFLIYFQGNSAPDKSGLPSDRFSAERTGGSVSTLTIQRTQQEDSAVYLCASSLAENRAADTQYFGPGTRLTVL.

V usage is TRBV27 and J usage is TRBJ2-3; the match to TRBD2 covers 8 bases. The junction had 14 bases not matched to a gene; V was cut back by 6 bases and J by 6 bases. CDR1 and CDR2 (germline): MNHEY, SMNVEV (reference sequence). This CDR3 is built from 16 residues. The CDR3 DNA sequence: TGTGCCAGCAGACCCTTCGGGGGGGCGGACGGCGATACGCAGTATTTT. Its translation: CASRPFGGADGDTQYF.

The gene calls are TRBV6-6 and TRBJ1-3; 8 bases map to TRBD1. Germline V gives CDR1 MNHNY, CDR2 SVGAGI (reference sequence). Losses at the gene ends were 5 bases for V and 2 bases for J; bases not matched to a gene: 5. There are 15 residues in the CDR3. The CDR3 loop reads CASSPDRDPGNTIYF. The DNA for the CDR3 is TGTGCCAGCAGTCCGGACAGGGATCCTGGAAACACCATATATTTT.

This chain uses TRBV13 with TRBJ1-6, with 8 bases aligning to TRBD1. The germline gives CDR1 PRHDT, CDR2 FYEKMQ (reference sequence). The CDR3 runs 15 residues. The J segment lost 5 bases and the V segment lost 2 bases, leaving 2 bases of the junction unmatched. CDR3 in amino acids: CASSLRTGNNSPLHF. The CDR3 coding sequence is TGTGCCAGCAGCTTACGGACAGGGAATAATTCACCCCTCCACTTT.

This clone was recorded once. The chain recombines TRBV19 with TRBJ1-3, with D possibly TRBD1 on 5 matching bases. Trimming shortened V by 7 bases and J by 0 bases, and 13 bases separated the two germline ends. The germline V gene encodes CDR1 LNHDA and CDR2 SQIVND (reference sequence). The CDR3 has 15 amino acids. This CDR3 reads CASMFNRLSGNTIYF. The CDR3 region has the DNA TGTGCCAGTATGTTCAACAGGCTCTCTGGAAACACCATATATTTT.

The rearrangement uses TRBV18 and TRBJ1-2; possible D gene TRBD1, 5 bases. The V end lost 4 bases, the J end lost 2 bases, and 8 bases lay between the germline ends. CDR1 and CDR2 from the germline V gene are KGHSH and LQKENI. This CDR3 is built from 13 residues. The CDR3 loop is CASSRGENYGYTF. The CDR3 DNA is TGTGCCAGCTCACGGGGCGAGAACTATGGCTACACCTTC.

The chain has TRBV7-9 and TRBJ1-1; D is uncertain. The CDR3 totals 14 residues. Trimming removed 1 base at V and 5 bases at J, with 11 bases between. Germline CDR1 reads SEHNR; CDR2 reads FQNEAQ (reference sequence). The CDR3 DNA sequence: TGTGCCAGCAGCTTAGAACAAACAAAAACTGAAGCTTTCTTT. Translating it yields CASSLEQTKTEAFF.

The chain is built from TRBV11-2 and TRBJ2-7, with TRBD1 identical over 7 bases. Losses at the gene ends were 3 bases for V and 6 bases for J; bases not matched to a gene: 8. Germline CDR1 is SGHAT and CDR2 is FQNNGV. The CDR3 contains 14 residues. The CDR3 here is CASSLTGSSGEQYF. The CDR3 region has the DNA TGTGCCAGCAGCTTGACAGGGTCTTCTGGCGAGCAGTACTTC.

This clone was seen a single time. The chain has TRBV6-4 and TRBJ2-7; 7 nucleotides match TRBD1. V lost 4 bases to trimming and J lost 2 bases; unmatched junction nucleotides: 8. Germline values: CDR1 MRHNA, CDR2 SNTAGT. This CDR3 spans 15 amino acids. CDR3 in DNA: TGTGCCAGCAGTGGAACTACAGGGGACACCTACGAGCAGTACTTC. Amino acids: CASSGTTGDTYEQYF.

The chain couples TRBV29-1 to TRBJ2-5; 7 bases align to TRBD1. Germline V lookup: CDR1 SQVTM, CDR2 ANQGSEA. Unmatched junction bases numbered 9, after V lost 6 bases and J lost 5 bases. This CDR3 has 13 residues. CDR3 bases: TGCAGCGTCCGGACAGGTAGATCGGAGACCCAGTACTTC. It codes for CSVRTGRSETQYF.

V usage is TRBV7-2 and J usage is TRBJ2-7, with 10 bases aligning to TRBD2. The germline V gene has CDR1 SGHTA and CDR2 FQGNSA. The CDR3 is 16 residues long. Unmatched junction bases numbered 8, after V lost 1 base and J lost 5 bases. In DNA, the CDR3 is TGTGCCAGCAGCTTAGTGAGCGGGGGGGCAGTGAACGAGCAGTACTTC. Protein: CASSLVSGGAVNEQYF.

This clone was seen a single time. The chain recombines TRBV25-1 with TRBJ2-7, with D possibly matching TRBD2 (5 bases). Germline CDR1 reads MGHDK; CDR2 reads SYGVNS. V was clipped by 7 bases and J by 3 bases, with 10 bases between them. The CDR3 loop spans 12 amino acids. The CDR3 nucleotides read TGTGCCAGCACCGGGATCCACTACGAGCAGTACTTC. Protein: CASTGIHYEQYF.

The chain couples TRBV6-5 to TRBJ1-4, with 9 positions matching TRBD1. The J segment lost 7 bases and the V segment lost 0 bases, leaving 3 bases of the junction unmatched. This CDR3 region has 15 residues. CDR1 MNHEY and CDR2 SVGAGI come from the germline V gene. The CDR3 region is CASSYSKDRGEKLFF. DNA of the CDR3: TGTGCCAGCAGTTACTCGAAGGACAGGGGTGAAAAACTGTTTTTT.

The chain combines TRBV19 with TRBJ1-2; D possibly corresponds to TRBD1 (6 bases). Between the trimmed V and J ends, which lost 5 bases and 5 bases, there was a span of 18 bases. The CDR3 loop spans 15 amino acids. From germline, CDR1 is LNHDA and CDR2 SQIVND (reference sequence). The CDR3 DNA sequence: TGTGCCAGTAGTCCCACAGGGTTGCAAGGATATGGCTACACCTTC. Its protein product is CASSPTGLQGYGYTF.

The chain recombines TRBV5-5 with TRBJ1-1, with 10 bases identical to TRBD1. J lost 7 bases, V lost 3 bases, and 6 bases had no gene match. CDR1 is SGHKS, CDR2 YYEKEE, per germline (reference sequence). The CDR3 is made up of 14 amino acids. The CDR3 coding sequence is TGTGCCAGCAGCTGGGGACAGGGGCTTGGTGAAGCTTTCTTT. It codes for CASSWGQGLGEAFF.

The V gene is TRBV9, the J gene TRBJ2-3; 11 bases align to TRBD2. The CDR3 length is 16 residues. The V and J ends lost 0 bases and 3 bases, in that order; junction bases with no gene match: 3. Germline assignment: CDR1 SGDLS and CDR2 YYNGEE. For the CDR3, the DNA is TGTGCCAGCAGCGTAGAGGTAGCGGGGGGGACAGATACGCAGTATTTT. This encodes CASSVEVAGGTDTQYF.

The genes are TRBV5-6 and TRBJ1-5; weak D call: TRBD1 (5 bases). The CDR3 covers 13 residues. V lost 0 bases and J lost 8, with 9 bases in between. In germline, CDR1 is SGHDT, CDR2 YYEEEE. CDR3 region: CASSLGRGEPQHF. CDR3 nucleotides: TGTGCCAGCAGCTTGGGTCGGGGGGAGCCCCAGCATTTT.

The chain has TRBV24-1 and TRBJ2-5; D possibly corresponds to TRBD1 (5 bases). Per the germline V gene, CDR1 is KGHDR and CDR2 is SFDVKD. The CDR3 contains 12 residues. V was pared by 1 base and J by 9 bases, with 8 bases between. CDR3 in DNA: TGTGCCACCAGTGATTTAGGGGTGGCCCAGTACTTC. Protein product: CATSDLGVAQYF.

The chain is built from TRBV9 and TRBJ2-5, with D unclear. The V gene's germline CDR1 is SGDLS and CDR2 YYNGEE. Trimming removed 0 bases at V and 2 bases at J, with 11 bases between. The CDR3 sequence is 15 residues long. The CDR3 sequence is CASSVGQNSQETQYF. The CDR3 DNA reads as TGTGCCAGCAGCGTAGGGCAGAATTCTCAAGAGACCCAGTACTTC.